Sequencing of this T cell receptor (beta chain) was carried out in a study of cytomegalovirus exposure and HLA in healthy donors. Study-wide results and caveats: A list of roughly 160 TCR beta chains associated with cytomegalovirus was given. Using the classifier, cytomegalovirus status was reportedly diagnosed with high specificity and sensitivity. A few CMV-associated chains proved CMV antigen-specific in vitro. The tendency of first-cohort TCR clusters to co-occur in the 120 or so validation repertoires emerged from a later analysis.

Sequencing used immunoSEQ multiplex PCR; TCRdb keeps in-frame clones, though not all of them. The table lists over 200,000 clones, 83% of them singletons. Germline CDR1 and CDR2: MNHNS and SASEGT. V dropped 5 bases and J dropped 1 base, with 8 bases sitting between them. This CDR3 region has 14 residues. Points on this clone: Its antigen remains unknown.

The rearrangement uses TRBV6-1 and TRBJ2-2, with a possible D match to TRBD1 (6 bases). The source of this sequence is a young woman in good health and CMV-seronegative. The specimen sequenced was PBMCs. The CDR3 sequence is CASSLGGNTGELFF. CDR3 DNA: TGTGCCAGCAGTTTAGGGGGGAACACCGGGGAGCTGTTTTTT.